This paragraph reports one T cell receptor beta chain. The PCR employed 60 Vbeta primers together with 13 Jbeta primers. Here immunoSEQ multiplex PCR was the method, and the copy in TCRdb shows in-frame clones only, minus some. Of over 130,000 clones in the sample, around 65% are singletons; the top ten hold about 1.8%. This record comes from a study of cytomegalovirus exposure and HLA in healthy donors. The CDR3 consists of 11 residues. Germline V lookup: CDR1 DFQATT, CDR2 SNEGSKA (reference sequence). V was shortened by 7 bases and J by 0 bases, with 5 bases between the two germline ends. The sequenced sample was PBMCs. V and J are TRBV20-1 and TRBJ2-3; D is unclear. The source is a male donor in good health and CMV-seronegative. For the CDR3, the DNA is TGCAGTGTGAGGAGCACAGATACGCAGTATTTT. It encodes CSVRSTDTQYF.